This T cell receptor (beta chain) was sequenced for a study of T cell responses to AZD1222 COVID-19 vaccine. Clones were sequenced by immunoSEQ multiplex PCR, and TCRdb holds only the in-frame ones, with some missing. The table lists 150,000 to 160,000 clones, about 89% of them singletons. Germline V gene sequence: CDR1 LNHDA, CDR2 SQIVND (reference sequence). Trimming left V 5 bases short and J 2 bases short, with 10 bases between. CDR3 length: 14 residues. Details on this clone: The antigen is undetermined.

General study findings and limits: There were mostly white British donors and more females than males, and clonal diversity was possibly underestimated. Close to half of all spike-specific TCRs reportedly target regions of the variants that are unmutated. At baseline, seropositivity was found in only a handful of AZD1222 recipients.

V is TRBV19 and J is TRBJ1-5, with D hard to call. Sequences were derived from peripheral blood, sampled 28 days after the second AZD1222 dose. The receptor was derived from an adult who received the AZD1222 COVID-19 vaccine. CDR3 protein: CASSPGIRNQPQHF. The CDR3 region has the DNA TGTGCCAGTAGTCCTGGGATCCGCAATCAGCCCCAGCATTTT.